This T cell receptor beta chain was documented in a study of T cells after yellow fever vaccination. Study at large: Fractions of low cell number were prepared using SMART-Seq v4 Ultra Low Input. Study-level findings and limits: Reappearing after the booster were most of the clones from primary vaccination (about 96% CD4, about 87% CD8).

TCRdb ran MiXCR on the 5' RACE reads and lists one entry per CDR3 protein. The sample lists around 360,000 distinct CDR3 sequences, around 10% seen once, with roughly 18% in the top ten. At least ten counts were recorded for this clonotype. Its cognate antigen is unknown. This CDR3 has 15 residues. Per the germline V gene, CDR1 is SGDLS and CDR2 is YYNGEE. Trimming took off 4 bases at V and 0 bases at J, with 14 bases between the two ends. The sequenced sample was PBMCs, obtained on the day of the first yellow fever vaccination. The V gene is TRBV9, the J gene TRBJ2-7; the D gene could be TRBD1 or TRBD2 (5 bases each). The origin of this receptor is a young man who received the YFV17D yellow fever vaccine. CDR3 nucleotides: TGTGCCAGCAGCATCCGGGACGTGAGCTCCTACGAGCAGTACTTC. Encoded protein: CASSIRDVSSYEQYF.